What follows are 28 T cell receptor beta chains derived from one specimen sequenced in a study of CXCR3-negative and CXCR3-positive naive CD8 T cells. Overall study findings and caveats: CXCR3-expressing naive cells carried TRB CDR3s more hydrophobic than those of CXCR3-negative naive cells.

No antigen is known for these receptors. UMI-labeled 5' RACE yielded the TRB cDNA libraries. Using the 5' RACE reads, TCRdb records one entry per CDR3 protein without DNA. The repertoire shows some 130,000 distinct CDR3 sequences; the top ten hold under 0.75%. Sequencing was done on a sample of naive CXCR3+ CD8+ T cells from blood. Regarding subset: CD45RO-CCR7+CD27+CD95- naive CD8+ T cells expressing CXCR3 (TNR3+). The receptors stem from a human donor in good health. Some clones in this sample may be carry-over from other donors' samples.

The chain joins TRBV7-3 to TRBJ2-5; no DNA is available, so the TRBD2 call from TCRdb remains unchecked. Per germline, CDR1 SGHTA and CDR2 FQGTGA. The CDR3 runs to 20 residues. The CDR3 protein is CASSTHGRGLAPDAKETRYF.

This sequence joins TRBV21-1 and TRBJ1-1; lacking DNA, the TRBD1 call made by TCRdb goes unchecked. TRBV21-1 represents a pseudogene. CDR3 length: 18 amino acids. This CDR3 reads CASRATSQRGFLNTEAFF.

The chain joins TRBV10-3 to TRBJ2-3. The germline V gene has CDR1 ENHRY and CDR2 SYGVKD. This CDR3 has 11 residues. CDR3 sequence: CAIMWGTQQYF.

The chain employs TRBV29-1 and TRBJ2-1; TCRdb outputs TRBD2, but without DNA this stays unchecked. Germline-derived CDR1 and CDR2 are SQVTM and ANQGSEA. The CDR3 is 15 residues long. The CDR3 sequence is CSVDWTSGSYNEQFF.

The chain couples TRBV12-3 or TRBV12-4 to TRBJ1-4. This CDR3 spans 14 amino acids. The CDR3 reads CASTLTATNEKLFF.

This chain joins TRBV28 and TRBJ2-7; absent DNA, TCRdb's TRBD1 call cannot be checked. There are 14 residues in the CDR3. The germline gives CDR1 MDHEN, CDR2 SYDVKM. CDR3 sequence reads: CASSSGVITYEQYF.

The chain is built from TRBV7-6 and TRBJ2-1; as DNA is missing, the TRBD2 call by TCRdb cannot be tested. The germline CDR1 and CDR2 sequences are SGHVS and FNYEAQ. The CDR3 has 20 amino acids. This chain's CDR3 is CASSSPLTSGGLLPYNGQFF.

The rearrangement links TRBV5-1 to TRBJ1-1. The V gene's germline CDR1 is SGHRS and CDR2 YFSETQ. This CDR3 has 16 amino acids. CDR3 region: CASSPPSGGLNTEAFF.

The rearrangement uses TRBV20-1 and TRBJ2-1. The V gene's germline CDR1 is DFQATT and CDR2 SNEGSKA (reference sequence). The CDR3 contains 15 residues. CDR3 protein: CSARDIRGTYNEQFF.

This chain uses TRBV20-1 with TRBJ1-1; TCRdb names TRBD1, which stays unverified in the absence of DNA. The CDR3 is 14 amino acids. Germline lookup yields CDR1 DFQATT and CDR2 SNEGSKA (reference sequence). CDR3 sequence reads: CSARLSGVDTEAFF.

CDR3 in amino acids: CASSSDTNTGELFF. This chain links TRBV5-1 with TRBJ2-2. The length of the CDR3 is 14 residues. CDR1 and CDR2 (germline): SGHRS, YFSETQ.

The CDR3 is CASSRPRQGGTDTQYF. The chain combines TRBV2 with TRBJ2-3; TCRdb gives TRBD1 as the D gene, but with no DNA this cannot be confirmed. Germline loops: CDR1 SNHLY, CDR2 FYNNEI. CDR3 size: 16 residues.

This sequence joins TRBV5-1 and TRBJ2-7; TCRdb selects TRBD1, and the lack of DNA leaves this call unchecked. There are 14 residues in the CDR3. The germline V gene has CDR1 SGHRS and CDR2 YFSETQ. The CDR3 is CASSETGGGYEQCF.

CDR3 loop: CASSAMPGLPYEQYF. The chain uses TRBV6-1 and TRBJ2-7; TCRdb outputs TRBD2, but without DNA this stays unchecked. CDR3 length: 15 amino acids. Germline values: CDR1 MNHNS, CDR2 SASEGT.

The chain carries TRBV4-1 and TRBJ1-2. The CDR3 contains 13 residues. Germline CDR1 and CDR2: MGHRA and YSYEKL. CDR3 residues: CASSLGPLMGYTF.

Here the CDR3 reads CASSFDSQGGEKLFF. The V call is TRBV5-1, the J call TRBJ1-4. Germline loops: CDR1 SGHRS, CDR2 YFSETQ. CDR3 length: 15 amino acids.

The V and J genes are TRBV10-3 and TRBJ1-2. The CDR3 is 12 amino acids. The germline CDR1 and CDR2 sequences are ENHRY and SYGVKD. This CDR3 reads CAISEHWGGYTF.

This chain joins TRBV20-1 and TRBJ2-2. This CDR3 spans 14 amino acids. CDR1 DFQATT and CDR2 SNEGSKA come from the germline V gene (reference sequence). The CDR3 here is CSARPDRNTGELFF.

The rearrangement uses TRBV18 and TRBJ2-1. The CDR3 runs to 12 residues. Germline CDR1 reads KGHSH; CDR2 reads LQKENI. Here the CDR3 reads CASSLSRDEQFF.

The chain joins TRBV5-1 to TRBJ2-7. The germline V gene encodes CDR1 SGHRS and CDR2 YFSETQ. The CDR3 length is 14 residues. The CDR3 loop reads CASSLALATYEQYF.

The V gene is TRBV19, the J gene TRBJ2-5; TCRdb returns TRBD1, unconfirmable since there is no DNA. The CDR3 is 13 amino acids. Germline V gene lookup returns CDR1 LNHDA and CDR2 SQIVND (reference sequence). This chain's CDR3 is CASSSDREETQYF.

This chain links TRBV7-9 with TRBJ1-1; TCRdb selects TRBD1, and the lack of DNA leaves this call unchecked. The CDR3 totals 16 residues. The V gene's germline CDR1 is SEHNR and CDR2 FQNEAQ (reference sequence). The CDR3 protein is CASSSLRGGMNTEAFF.

The CDR3 protein is CASALSPDSFSYEQYF. The rearrangement uses TRBV12-5 and TRBJ2-7; with no DNA, the TCRdb D assignment of TRBD1 cannot be verified. Germline lookup yields CDR1 LGHNT and CDR2 FRNRAP. The CDR3 is 16 amino acids.

The chain uses TRBV6-5 and TRBJ2-1; there is no DNA to check the TCRdb D call of TRBD2. The CDR3 has 14 amino acids. Per the germline V gene, CDR1 is MNHEY and CDR2 is SVGAGI. This CDR3 is CASSPTSGLWEQFF.

V usage is TRBV7-2 and J usage is TRBJ2-7; TCRdb selects TRBD1, and the lack of DNA leaves this call unchecked. Germline V CDR1 and CDR2: SGHTA, FQGNSA. The CDR3 runs 14 residues. The CDR3 sequence is CASSMGQGIYEQYF.

The J gene is TRBJ1-2, the V gene TRBV5-1; lacking DNA, the TRBD1 call made by TCRdb goes unchecked. The CDR3 extends over 13 amino acids. The germline V gene encodes CDR1 SGHRS and CDR2 YFSETQ. Here the CDR3 reads CASSSPSGDGYTF. Full variable domain (rest looked up from reference TRBV5-1 and TRBJ1-2): KAGVTQTPRYLIKTRGQQVTLSCSPISGHRSVSWYQQTPGQGLQFLFEYFSETQRNKGNFPGRFSGRQFSNSRSEMNVSTLELGDSALYLCASSSPSGDGYTFGSGTRLTVV.

The chain uses TRBV29-1 and TRBJ1-2; TCRdb reports TRBD1, a call that lacks DNA to check it against. Germline lookup yields CDR1 SQVTM and CDR2 ANQGSEA. The CDR3 totals 14 residues. The CDR3 loop reads CSAPEEGVNYGYTF.

This chain joins TRBV5-6 and TRBJ2-3. The CDR3 loop spans 12 amino acids. CDR1 and CDR2 (germline): SGHDT, YYEEEE. The CDR3 spells CASSLAEGTQYF.